The 14 T cell receptor beta chains in this list originate from one sample, sequenced in a study of T cells after yellow fever vaccination. TCRdb fed the 5' RACE reads into MiXCR, producing one record per CDR3 protein. The data show 400,000 or so distinct CDR3 sequences, with about 9.9% seen just once and roughly a sixth held by the top ten. The input for sequencing was PBMCs, taken on the day of the first yellow fever vaccination. These receptors all come from a man between 18 and 35 years old who received the YFV17D yellow fever vaccine.

This clonotype was seen a handful of times. The chain employs TRBV29-1 and TRBJ2-7; the match to TRBD1 covers 9 bases. Germline CDR1 SQVTM, CDR2 ANQGSEA. The CDR3 length is 14 residues. The junction had 9 bases not matched to a gene; V was cut back by 4 bases and J by 5 bases. The CDR3 nucleotides read TGCAGCGTTGCTGAAGAACAGGGGGCCGACGAGCAGTACTTC. It codes for CSVAEEQGADEQYF.

The chain links TRBV7-2 to TRBJ2-7; D may correspond to TRBD1 or TRBD2 (7 bases each). Between the trimmed V and J ends, which lost 1 base and 1 base, there was a span of 11 bases. The CDR3 loop spans 15 amino acids. CDR1 and CDR2 from the germline V gene are SGHTA and FQGNSA. The CDR3 is CASSLGQGGSYEQYV. As DNA, the CDR3 is TGTGCCAGCAGCTTAGGACAGGGAGGGTCCTACGAGCAGTACGTC.

This clonotype was seen only a few times. The CDR3 nucleotides read TGTGCCAGCAGCTTAGTAGGGTACTTGGAGACCCAGTACTTC. It is translated as CASSLVGYLETQYF. The genes are TRBV7-6 and TRBJ2-5, with D unclear. Germline V gene data show CDR1 as SGHVS and CDR2 as FNYEAQ. This CDR3 is 14 amino acids long. The V end was cut by 1 base, the J end by 5 bases, with 11 bases between.

This clonotype was observed many times. This chain uses TRBV13 with TRBJ2-1; 7 bases are a match to TRBD1. The CDR3 has 17 amino acids. Trimming took 0 bases from V and 3 from J; bases not matched to a gene: 8. Germline CDR1 reads PRHDT; CDR2 reads FYEKMQ (reference sequence). This CDR3 is CASSLGLPGQNYNEQFF. The CDR3 DNA sequence: TGTGCCAGCAGCTTAGGCCTTCCGGGACAGAACTACAATGAGCAGTTCTTC.

The chain joins TRBV12-3 or TRBV12-4 to TRBJ2-3; 9 positions agree with TRBD2. V gave up 5 bases and J gave up 1 base; unmatched junction bases: 13. The CDR3 length is 18 residues. The chain's CDR3 is CASSKGSLTSGRTDTQYF. CDR3 DNA sequence: TGTGCCAGCAGTAAAGGGTCGTTGACTAGCGGCCGCACAGATACGCAGTATTTT.

In its sample, this clonotype was seen a few times. The chain carries TRBV18 and TRBJ2-2, with 9 bases fitting TRBD1. Germline V gene data show CDR1 as KGHSH and CDR2 as LQKENI. V lost 4 bases and J lost 3; bases outside the gene matches: 6. This CDR3 is 16 amino acids long. CDR3 loop: CASSRGTGIDTGELFF. CDR3 DNA sequence: TGTGCCAGCTCACGTGGGACAGGGATCGACACCGGGGAGCTGTTTTTT.

This clonotype was found many times. The V gene is TRBV5-1, the J gene TRBJ1-1; 9 bases agree with TRBD1. The V segment lost 0 bases and the J segment 5 bases; nucleotides outside the gene matches: 8. Germline CDR1 SGHRS, CDR2 YFSETQ. This CDR3 comprises 16 residues. CDR3 nucleotide sequence: TGCGCCAGCAGCTTGGGATCTCGGGGACAGGGAACTGAAGCTTTCTTT. It is translated as CASSLGSRGQGTEAFF.

The rearrangement links TRBV5-1 to TRBJ1-1; no firm D call. Looked up from germline, CDR1 is SGHRS and CDR2 is YFSETQ. V shed 0 bases and J shed 4 bases, with 10 bases lying between them. The CDR3 has 14 residues. Written as DNA, the CDR3 is TGCGCCAGCAGCTTGGACCCTACTGGCACTGAAGCTTTCTTT. Its translation is CASSLDPTGTEAFF.

The rearrangement joins TRBV18 to TRBJ1-1; maybe TRBD1 (6 bases). Between the trimmed V and J ends, which lost 4 bases and 4 bases, there was a span of 13 bases. CDR1 and CDR2 from the germline V gene are KGHSH and LQKENI. This CDR3 is 14 amino acids long. The CDR3 is CASSRDTGGTEAFF. For the CDR3, the DNA is TGTGCCAGCTCACGGGACACCGGAGGCACTGAAGCTTTCTTT.

The V gene is TRBV4-3, the J gene TRBJ1-2, with TRBD1 as a possible D gene (5 bases). V lost 7 bases, J lost 2 bases, and 8 bases lay in between. Germline lookup yields CDR1 LGHNA and CDR2 YSLEER. The CDR3 runs 12 residues. The CDR3 spells CASKGTNYGYTF. For the CDR3, the DNA is TGCGCCAGCAAGGGGACCAACTATGGCTACACCTTC.

The J gene is TRBJ2-7, the V gene TRBV6-5; 9 positions match TRBD1. The germline V gene has CDR1 MNHEY and CDR2 SVGAGI. V dropped 0 bases and J dropped 3; count of bases not matched to a gene: 3. This CDR3 has 15 residues. This CDR3 is CASSYSGTGNYEQYV. The CDR3, as DNA: TGTGCCAGCAGTTACTCTGGGACAGGGAACTACGAGCAGTACGTC.

This clonotype came up a few times. The chain employs TRBV27 and TRBJ1-2; TRBD1 is a possible D gene (5 bases). Between the trimmed V and J ends, which lost 5 bases and 8 bases, there was a span of 15 bases. The CDR3 is 13 amino acids. From germline, CDR1 is MNHEY and CDR2 SMNVEV (reference sequence). The CDR3 sequence: CASSPGTRGGYTF. For the CDR3, the DNA is TGTGCCAGCAGTCCCGGGACGCGCGGAGGCTACACCTTC.

The chain recombines TRBV5-4 with TRBJ2-2; D is ambiguous. Between the trimmed V and J ends, which lost 6 bases and 6 bases, there was a span of 15 bases. The CDR3 loop spans 14 amino acids. Per the germline V gene, CDR1 is SGHNT and CDR2 is YYREEE (reference sequence). In DNA form, the CDR3 reads TGTGCCAGCAACCCCGGGCCCCTCGCCGGGGAGCTGTTTTTT. Amino acid sequence: CASNPGPLAGELFF.

The chain carries TRBV9 and TRBJ2-7, with D possibly matching TRBD1 (6 bases). The length of the CDR3 is 15 residues. V was cut by 4 bases and J by 1 base, with 15 bases left in between. From germline, CDR1 is SGDLS and CDR2 YYNGEE. The CDR3 spells CASSPRTANSYEQYF. CDR3 DNA: TGTGCCAGCAGCCCCCGGACAGCCAATTCCTACGAGCAGTACTTC.